This T cell receptor (beta chain) was documented in a study of blood T cell repertoires in COVID-19. The wider study: Samples taken during acute and convalescent COVID-19 were collected in the United States, Italy and Spain. T cells, B-cell-depleted T cells, or PBMCs supplied cDNA or gDNA.

The Seattle patients joined while their infection was active and were tracked longitudinally afterward. The CDR3 runs 15 residues. With 3 bases removed from V and 6 bases from J, the gap between germline ends came to 17 bases. Germline lookup yields CDR1 LNHDA and CDR2 SQIVND (reference sequence). Methods used by the authors: Scientists estimated how many nucleated cells there were by amplifying reference gene primers. Assay used: immunoSEQ multiplex PCR; TCRdb lists only in-frame clones, some missing. V and J calls and clone size follow that table, whereas D and trimming were derived from the DNA. The sample includes about 250,000 clones, about 91% of them seen just once.

The clonotype was recovered from a woman younger than 45 with COVID-19, enrolled during active disease. Sequenced: peripheral blood. The chain employs TRBV19 and TRBJ1-1; D perhaps matches TRBD1 (5 bases). CDR3 sequence: CASSIAGRIGAEAFF. DNA for the CDR3: TGTGCCAGTAGTATTGCAGGGCGAATAGGCGCTGAAGCTTTCTTT. Combining the CDR3 with reference TRBV19 and TRBJ1-1 gives the whole variable domain DGGITQSPKYLFRKEGQNVTLSCEQNLNHDAMYWYRQDPGQGLRLIYYSQIVNDFQKGDIAEGYSVSREKKESFPLTVTSAQKNPTAFYLCASSIAGRIGAEAFFGQGTRLTVV.